This TCR beta chain was documented in a study of blood T cell repertoires in COVID-19. Study-wide background: Collection of acute and convalescent COVID-19 samples took place in the United States, Italy and Spain.

Individuals aged about 18 to 100 years were recruited from roughly 22 US areas. Grouping used clinical history reported by participants in a survey and questionnaire. Germline CDR1 reads SEHNR; CDR2 reads FQNEAQ (reference sequence). There are 11 residues in the CDR3. Trimming stripped 3 bases from V and 11 bases from J, with 8 bases between. Only in-frame clones appear in the TCRdb table, and some are missing; sequencing was by immunoSEQ multiplex PCR. Altogether some 150,000 clones are present, 70% to 90% being singletons, with the ten largest covering approximately 1.2%. The TCR comes from a woman aged 25-40 years with acute COVID-19. Sequenced input: PBMCs or T cells enriched from blood (not recorded which). The chain couples TRBV7-9 to TRBJ1-3; D not resolved. The DNA for the CDR3 is TGTGCCAGCAGCTTCGAGTCGGCCATATATTTT. Translating it yields CASSFESAIYF.